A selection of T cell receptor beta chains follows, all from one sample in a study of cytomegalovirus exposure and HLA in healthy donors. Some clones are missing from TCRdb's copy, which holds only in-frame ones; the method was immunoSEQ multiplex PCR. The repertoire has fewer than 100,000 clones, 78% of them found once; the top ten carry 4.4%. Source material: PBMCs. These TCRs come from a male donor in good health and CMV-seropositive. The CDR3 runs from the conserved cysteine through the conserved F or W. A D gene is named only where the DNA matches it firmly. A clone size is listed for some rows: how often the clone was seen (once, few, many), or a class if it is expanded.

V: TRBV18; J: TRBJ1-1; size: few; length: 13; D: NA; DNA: TGTGCCAGCTCACCATCCAGCGCTCCGTGGGCTTTCTTT; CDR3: CASSPSSAPWAFF
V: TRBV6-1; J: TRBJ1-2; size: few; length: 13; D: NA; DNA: TGTGCCAGCATGGACAGTGCTAACTATGGCTACACCTTC; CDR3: CASMDSANYGYTF
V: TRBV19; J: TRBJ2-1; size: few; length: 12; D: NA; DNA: TGTGCCAGTATCTCGGGATACAATGAGCAGTTCTTC; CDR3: CASISGYNEQFF
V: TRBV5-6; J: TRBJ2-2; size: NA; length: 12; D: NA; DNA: TGTGCCAGCAGCTTCTTTACCGGGGAGCTGTTTTTT; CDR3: CASSFFTGELFF
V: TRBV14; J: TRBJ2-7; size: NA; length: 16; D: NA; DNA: TGTGCCAGCAGCCAAGCCCCCACGCGCTTGACCTACGAGCAGTACTTC; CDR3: CASSQAPTRLTYEQYF
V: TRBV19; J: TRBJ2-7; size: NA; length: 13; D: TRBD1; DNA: TGTGCCAGCGGACAGGGGTCAACCTACGAGCAGTACTTC; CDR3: CASGQGSTYEQYF
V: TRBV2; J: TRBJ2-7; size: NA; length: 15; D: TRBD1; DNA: TGTGCCAGCAGCGTAGACAGGGGGATTTTCTACGAGCAGTACTTC; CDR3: CASSVDRGIFYEQYF
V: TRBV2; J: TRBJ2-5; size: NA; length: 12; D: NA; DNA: TGTGCCAGCAGTGAAACCCCGTTAGACCAGTACTTC; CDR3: CASSETPLDQYF
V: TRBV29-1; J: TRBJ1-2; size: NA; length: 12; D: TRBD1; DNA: TGCAGCGTTCTAGGGACAGGTATGAGCTACACCTTC; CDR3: CSVLGTGMSYTF
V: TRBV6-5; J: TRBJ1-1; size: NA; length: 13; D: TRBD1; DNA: TGTGCCAGCAGACCCCGACAGGGCCTTGACGCTTTCTTT; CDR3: CASRPRQGLDAFF
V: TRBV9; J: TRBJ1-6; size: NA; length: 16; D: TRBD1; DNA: TGTGCCAGCAGCAGCACGACAGGGGGCAAAGATTCACCCCTCCACTTT; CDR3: CASSSTTGGKDSPLHF
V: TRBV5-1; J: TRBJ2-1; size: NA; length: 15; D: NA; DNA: TGCGCCAGCCGGGACACAGTAACCCTCTACAATGAGCAGTTCTTC; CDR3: CASRDTVTLYNEQFF
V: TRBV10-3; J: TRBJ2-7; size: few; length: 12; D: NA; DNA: TGTGCCATCAGTGAGCCGGGTACCGAGCAGTACTTC; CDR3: CAISEPGTEQYF
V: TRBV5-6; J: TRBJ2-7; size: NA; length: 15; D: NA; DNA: TGTGCCAGCAGCTTAGGACAGATTACTAACTACGAGCAGTACTTC; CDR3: CASSLGQITNYEQYF
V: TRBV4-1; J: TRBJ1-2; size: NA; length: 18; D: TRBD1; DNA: TGCGCCAGCAGCCAACTACCCCCCTTCGGGACAGCTAACTATGGCTACACCTTC; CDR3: CASSQLPPFGTANYGYTF
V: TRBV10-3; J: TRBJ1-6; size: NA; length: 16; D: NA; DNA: TGTGCCATCAGTGAGTCCGGGAGGGGCCTTAATTCACCCCTCCACTTT; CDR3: CAISESGRGLNSPLHF
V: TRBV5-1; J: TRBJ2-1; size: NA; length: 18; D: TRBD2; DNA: TGCGCCAGCAGCTTAGCGGGAGGGATGTTACCCTCCTACAATGAGCAGTTCTTC; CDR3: CASSLAGGMLPSYNEQFF
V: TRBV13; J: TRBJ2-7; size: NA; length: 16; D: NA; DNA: TGTGCCAGCAGCTTATACAAGGAGGGAAGCAGATACGAGCAGTACTTC; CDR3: CASSLYKEGSRYEQYF
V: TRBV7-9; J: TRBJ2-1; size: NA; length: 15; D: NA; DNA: TGTGCCAGCAGCTTAAGGGAGAGCTCCTACAATGAGCAGTTCTTC; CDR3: CASSLRESSYNEQFF
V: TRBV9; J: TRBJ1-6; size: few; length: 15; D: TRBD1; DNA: TGTGCCAGCAGCTCATCCGGGACAGGGGGTTCACCCCTCCACTTT; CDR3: CASSSSGTGGSPLHF
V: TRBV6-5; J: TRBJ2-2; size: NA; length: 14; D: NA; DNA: TGTGCCAGCAGTTACTGGGGAGACACCGGGGAGCTGTTTTTT; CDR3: CASSYWGDTGELFF
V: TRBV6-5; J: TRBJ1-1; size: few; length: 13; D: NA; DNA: TGTGCCAGCAGTAGACAGAAGAACACTGAAGCTTTCTTT; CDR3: CASSRQKNTEAFF